This T cell receptor (beta chain) comes out of a study of PD-1 blockade in classical Hodgkin lymphoma. The germline V gene encodes CDR1 LNHDA and CDR2 SQIVND (reference sequence). With 6 bases removed from V and 1 base from J, the gap between germline ends came to 16 bases. The CDR3 sequence is 16 residues long. Data came from immunoSEQ multiplex PCR; TCRdb stores just in-frame clones and leaves some out. This sample has tens of thousands of clones; more than 80% occur once, and the top ten carry roughly 0.35%. Documented time point: newly diagnosed, previously untreated cHL patient sample. Thawed PBMCs yielded CD4+ T cells through magnetic negative selection.

The TCR comes from a human donor with classical Hodgkin lymphoma. Specimen: CD4+ T cells from blood. V usage is TRBV19 and J usage is TRBJ2-1, with D uncertain. The CDR3 DNA is TGTGCCAGTAGCGGCCCCCAATTGGGGTCCTACAATGAGCAGTTCTTC. Its translation is CASSGPQLGSYNEQFF.